One sample yielded the 30 T cell receptor beta chains listed below, sequenced in a study of OX40 agonist ivuxolimab in advanced cancers. Measured with immunoSEQ multiplex PCR; TCRdb has only the in-frame clones, and not every one. The sample shows tens of thousands of clones, just under 80% of them seen only once. The specimen comprised CD4+ or CD8+ T cells sorted from blood, sampled in a trial of the OX40 agonist ivuxolimab. Source of these receptors: an adult with an advanced solid tumor such as melanoma, head and neck, liver or kidney cancer.

The rearrangement uses TRBV2 and TRBJ1-5; TRBD1 aligns across 8 bases. The junction had 10 bases not matched to a gene; V was cut back by 0 bases and J by 0 bases. CDR1 is SNHLY and CDR2 is FYNNEI in the germline V gene. The CDR3 covers 19 residues. The CDR3, as DNA: TGTGCCAGCAGTGAAGCGCGAGGGACAGGCACATATAGCAATCAGCCCCAGCATTTT. It is translated as CASSEARGTGTYSNQPQHF.

J is TRBJ2-7 and V is TRBV4-3, with 7 bases aligning to TRBD2. Germline trimming cut 0 bases from V and 0 bases from J; bases unmatched to any gene: 5. The CDR3 is 16 residues long. CDR1 and CDR2 from the germline V gene are LGHNA and YSLEER. CDR3 in amino acids: CASSQDRGVSSYEQYF. The DNA for the CDR3 is TGCGCCAGCAGCCAAGATCGGGGGGTAAGCTCCTACGAGCAGTACTTC.

The table lists this clone with a count of one. The chain combines TRBV7-8 with TRBJ2-3; D remains unclear. V was clipped by 5 bases and J by 4 bases, with 16 bases between them. There are 15 residues in the CDR3. Germline loops: CDR1 SGHVS, CDR2 FQNEAQ. The CDR3 coding sequence is TGTGCCAGCAGCCCCCTAGGCTCAGGAGCAGATACGCAGTATTTT. It encodes CASSPLGSGADTQYF.

The chain is built from TRBV27 and TRBJ1-5; the D gene is possibly TRBD1 (6 bases). Looked up from germline, CDR1 is MNHEY and CDR2 is SMNVEV (reference sequence). Trimming took off 11 bases at V and 4 bases at J, with 15 bases between the two ends. The CDR3 consists of 13 residues. The CDR3 sequence: CASSGARNQPQHF. The CDR3 coding sequence is TGTGCCTCATCAGGGGCGAGGAATCAGCCCCAGCATTTT.

This clone has just a few counts. V is TRBV4-2 and J is TRBJ2-7; 13 bases agree with TRBD2. CDR1 LGHNA and CDR2 YNFKEQ come from the germline V gene. The junction had 9 bases not matched to a gene; V was cut back by 4 bases and J by 6 bases. There are 16 residues in the CDR3. The CDR3 reads CASSPRLAGGRSEQYF. The DNA of the CDR3 is TGTGCCAGCAGCCCGAGACTAGCGGGGGGACGCTCCGAGCAGTACTTC.

This clone was counted a single time. V usage is TRBV19 and J usage is TRBJ1-2; D perhaps matches TRBD1 (5 bases). V was clipped by 5 bases and J by 4 bases, with 8 bases between them. Germline V lookup: CDR1 LNHDA, CDR2 SQIVND (reference sequence). This CDR3 region has 12 residues. The CDR3 DNA follows: TGTGCCAGTAGTCACGGGGGCTATGGCTACACCTTC. Protein sequence: CASSHGGYGYTF.

V is TRBV15 and J is TRBJ2-1; 10 positions match TRBD2. Germline lookup yields CDR1 LNHNV and CDR2 YYDKDF (reference sequence). This CDR3 region has 15 residues. After removal of 0 bases from V and 8 bases from J, the junction contained 4 bases not matched to a gene. In DNA form, the CDR3 reads TGTGCCACCAGCAGAGAAGCGGGGGGGCCCGATGAGCAGTTCTTC. It specifies CATSREAGGPDEQFF.

This rearrangement joins TRBV21-1 to TRBJ2-1; the table assigns TRBD2, which was not confirmed against the DNA. TRBV21-1 is described as a pseudogene. The CDR3 sequence is 12 residues long. CDR3 nucleotide sequence: TGTGCCATCACTGGACTAGCCCCTGGACAGTTCTTC. Residues: CAITGLAPGQFF.

This clone appeared once. This rearrangement joins TRBV9 to TRBJ1-2; 8 nucleotides align to TRBD1. The CDR3 length is 15 residues. Per the germline V gene, CDR1 is SGDLS and CDR2 is YYNGEE. V shed 2 bases and J 3 bases; nucleotides not matched to a gene: 6. CDR3 bases: TGTGCCAGCAGCGTCGGACAGGGAATGTACTATGGCTACACCTTC. It encodes CASSVGQGMYYGYTF.

The chain carries TRBV7-9 and TRBJ1-1; TRBD1 is a possible D gene (5 bases). The CDR3 extends over 14 amino acids. V was trimmed by 6 bases and J by 5 bases, leaving 16 bases between them. The germline V gene encodes CDR1 SEHNR and CDR2 FQNEAQ (reference sequence). The CDR3, as DNA: TGTGCCAGCAGGTACTCGAGGGACGGAACTGAAGCTTTCTTT. Translated: CASRYSRDGTEAFF.

About this clone itself: At one end the junction does not follow the germline gene, possibly because of a read error. The chain employs TRBV5-4 and TRBJ1-6; the match to TRBD1 covers 11 bases. Germline CDR1 and CDR2: SGHNT and YYREEE (reference sequence). This CDR3 has 15 residues. The CDR3 sequence is CASSQDGTGGSPLHF. CDR3 nucleotides: TGCGCCAGCAGCCAAGATGGGACAGGGGGTTCACCCCTCCACTTT.

V is TRBV5-4 and J is TRBJ1-4; D unresolved. V gave up 4 bases and J gave up 4 bases, with 8 bases separating them. The CDR3 spans 13 residues. Germline V gene sequence: CDR1 SGHNT, CDR2 YYREEE (reference sequence). CDR3 loop: CASSSMGNEKLFF. As DNA, the CDR3 is TGTGCCAGCAGCAGTATGGGTAATGAAAAACTGTTTTTT.

The chain combines TRBV7-7 with TRBJ2-1; a possible D gene is TRBD1 (5 bases). This CDR3 has 13 residues. The V and J ends lost 4 bases and 10 bases respectively, with 14 bases between them. Germline CDR1 SSHAT, CDR2 FNYEAQ (reference sequence). This CDR3 is CASSSVTGSEQFF. The CDR3 DNA reads as TGTGCCAGCAGCTCAGTAACAGGTTCCGAGCAGTTCTTC.

This clone was found once. This chain links TRBV28 with TRBJ1-1; D unresolved. The CDR3 is made up of 15 amino acids. V gave up 5 bases and J gave up 0 bases, with 13 bases separating them. CDR1 is MDHEN and CDR2 is SYDVKM in the germline V gene. In DNA form, the CDR3 reads TGTGCCAGCAGTATTAGACACACCATGAACACTGAAGCTTTCTTT. Its translation is CASSIRHTMNTEAFF.

This chain links TRBV11-1 with TRBJ1-2; D is undetermined. V lost 1 base, J lost 4 bases, and 4 bases lay in between. The CDR3 extends over 12 amino acids. Germline-derived CDR1 and CDR2 are SGHAT and FQDESV (reference sequence). DNA of the CDR3: TGTGCCAGCAGCTTAGGCACCTATGGCTACACCTTC. Amino acid sequence: CASSLGTYGYTF.

The chain employs TRBV7-3 and TRBJ2-7; D is perhaps TRBD1 (6 bases). V lost 5 bases, J lost 1 base, and 18 bases lay in between. CDR1 and CDR2 from the germline V gene are SGHTA and FQGTGA. CDR3 length: 16 residues. This CDR3 reads CASSRPRGTMSYEQYF. CDR3 nucleotides: TGTGCCAGCAGCCGTCCCAGAGGGACAATGTCCTACGAGCAGTACTTC.

V is TRBV7-7 and J is TRBJ2-5, with 11 bases that match TRBD2. J was trimmed by 4 bases and V by 4 bases; bases with no gene match: 5. The CDR3 sequence is 15 residues long. Germline-derived CDR1 and CDR2 are SSHAT and FNYEAQ (reference sequence). The CDR3 nucleotides read TGTGCCAGCAGCTCGACTAGCGGGGAGTTAGAGACCCAGTACTTC. As protein: CASSSTSGELETQYF.

The rearrangement links TRBV2 to TRBJ2-2; D call uncertain. CDR3 size: 10 residues. V gave up 8 bases and J gave up 5 bases, with 3 bases separating them. CDR1 SNHLY and CDR2 FYNNEI come from the germline V gene. The CDR3 here is CASGTGELFF. In DNA form, the CDR3 reads TGTGCCAGCGGTACCGGGGAGCTGTTTTTT.

This chain links TRBV29-1 with TRBJ1-4, with 12 bases lining up with TRBD1. The CDR3 sequence is 14 residues long. Trimming took 6 bases from V and 7 from J; bases not matched to a gene: 6. Germline V CDR1 and CDR2: SQVTM, ANQGSEA. The CDR3 is CSVGTGGSGEKLFF. The CDR3 nucleotides read TGCAGCGTGGGGACAGGGGGCTCGGGTGAAAAACTGTTTTTT. The entire variable domain, with the rest obtained from reference TRBV29-1 and TRBJ1-4, is as follows: SAVISQKPSRDICQRGTSLTIQCQVDSQVTMMFWYRQQPGQSLTLIATANQGSEATYESGFVIDKFPISRPNLTFSTLTVSNMSPEDSSIYLCSVGTGGSGEKLFFGSGTQLSVL.

CDR3 in DNA: TGTGCCAGCAGCTCGTACGGCGGGTACACAGATACGCAGTATTTT. Translated: CASSSYGGYTDTQYF. This sequence joins TRBV7-3 and TRBJ2-3, with a possible D match to TRBD2 (5 bases). This CDR3 is built from 15 residues. CDR1 is SGHTA, CDR2 FQGTGA, per germline. Trimming stripped 4 bases from V and 2 bases from J, with 13 bases between.

The V and J genes are TRBV5-4 and TRBJ1-2; 9 nucleotides line up with TRBD1. CDR1 SGHNT and CDR2 YYREEE come from the germline V gene (reference sequence). V trimming: 0 bases; J trimming: 4 bases; junction bases outside the gene matches: 7. The length of the CDR3 is 16 residues. CDR3 DNA sequence: TGTGCCAGCAGCTTGGAAGGGACAGGGTTGTTCTATGGCTACACCTTC. Amino acids: CASSLEGTGLFYGYTF.

The genes are TRBV11-2 and TRBJ2-1; D is perhaps TRBD2 (6 bases). CDR3 size: 15 residues. The germline V gene encodes CDR1 SGHAT and CDR2 FQNNGV. V was trimmed by 5 bases and J by 3 bases, leaving 14 bases between them. In DNA form, the CDR3 reads TGTGCCAGCAGCGCCACCCGCGGGAACTACAATGAGCAGTTCTTC. The encoded protein is CASSATRGNYNEQFF. Full variable domain (missing parts from reference TRBV11-2 and TRBJ2-1): EAGVAQSPRYKIIEKRQSVAFWCNPISGHATLYWYQQILGQGPKLLIQFQNNGVVDDSQLPKDRFSAERLKGVDSTLKIQPAKLEDSAVYLCASSATRGNYNEQFFGPGTRLTVL.

In this sample, this clone turned up a few times. The V call is TRBV5-1, the J call TRBJ2-1; D gene unclear. The length of the CDR3 is 14 residues. Germline values: CDR1 SGHRS, CDR2 YFSETQ. Trimming removed 0 bases at V and 7 bases at J, with 11 bases between. CDR3: CASSLAIEVNEQFF. The CDR3 region has the DNA TGCGCCAGCAGCTTGGCCATTGAAGTAAATGAGCAGTTCTTC. Full variable domain (remainder filled in from reference TRBV5-1 and TRBJ2-1): KAGVTQTPRYLIKTRGQQVTLSCSPISGHRSVSWYQQTPGQGLQFLFEYFSETQRNKGNFPGRFSGRQFSNSRSEMNVSTLELGDSALYLCASSLAIEVNEQFFGPGTRLTVL.

This chain links TRBV11-2 with TRBJ2-1, with D perhaps being TRBD1 or TRBD2 (5 bases each). The CDR3 length is 12 residues. V lost 1 base and J 9 bases, leaving 7 bases between the germline ends. The germline V gene encodes CDR1 SGHAT and CDR2 FQNNGV. CDR3 sequence: CASSLGGIEQFF. CDR3 sequence (DNA): TGTGCCAGCAGCTTAGGGGGGATTGAGCAGTTCTTC.

In its sample, this clone was seen many times. The same CDR3 arises from other DNA sequences in this sample as well. The chain employs TRBV5-6 and TRBJ1-6; D is undetermined. Germline CDR1 and CDR2: SGHDT and YYEEEE. V lost 0 bases and J lost 8, with 6 bases in between. This CDR3 spans 13 amino acids. The CDR3 loop is CASSLGTHSPLHF. CDR3 bases: TGTGCCAGCAGCTTGGGGACCCATTCACCCCTCCACTTT.

Only a few counts were recorded for this clone. V usage is TRBV6-4 and J usage is TRBJ2-2, with D possibly matching TRBD2 (6 bases). Per germline, CDR1 MRHNA and CDR2 SNTAGT. This CDR3 has 14 amino acids. V was shortened by 5 bases and J by 6 bases, with 13 bases between the two germline ends. CDR3 protein: CASSRSSDAGELFF. CDR3 bases: TGTGCCAGCAGTAGGTCTAGCGACGCCGGGGAGCTGTTTTTT.

This clone was seen a handful of times. This chain uses TRBV9 with TRBJ2-5, with 7 bases matching TRBD1. This CDR3 region has 15 residues. The germline CDR1 and CDR2 sequences are SGDLS and YYNGEE. J lost 1 base, V lost 4 bases, and 7 bases had no gene match. The CDR3 coding sequence is TGTGCCAGCAGCCAAGGACAGGTACTCCAAGAGACCCAGTACTTC. Translated, it gives CASSQGQVLQETQYF.

This chain connects TRBV27 to TRBJ2-5; TRBD1 might be the D (6 bases). This CDR3 is built from 16 residues. Per germline, CDR1 MNHEY and CDR2 SMNVEV (reference sequence). The V gene lost 5 bases and the J gene lost 4 bases, with 20 bases spanning the gap. CDR3 protein: CASSPVPDRPRETQYF. The CDR3 DNA reads TGTGCCAGCAGTCCCGTACCGGACAGACCTAGAGAGACCCAGTACTTC.

The chain recombines TRBV4-3 with TRBJ1-3; weak D call: TRBD1 (6 bases). This CDR3 region has 15 residues. Germline assignment: CDR1 LGHNA and CDR2 YSLEER. The ends were cut back, 1 base at V and 3 bases at J, with 10 bases in the middle. CDR3 sequence (DNA): TGCGCCAGCAGCCAAGTATCACAGGGTGGAAACACCATATATTTT. It yields the protein CASSQVSQGGNTIYF.

This chain connects TRBV2 to TRBJ2-1, with D possibly TRBD2 on 5 matching bases. Deletions cut 3 bases from V and 9 bases from J, with 15 bases between. The CDR3 totals 14 residues. Looked up from germline, CDR1 is SNHLY and CDR2 is FYNNEI. CDR3: CASSDREGTFEQFF. In DNA, the CDR3 is TGTGCCAGCAGTGATCGGGAAGGAACTTTTGAGCAGTTCTTC.